Given below is one TCR beta chain in context. No cognate antigen has been identified for it. No base-level quality is on record; no much larger clone is a single base apart. Total RNA and DNA were co-extracted from around 18-30 mg of bulk tissue with the AllPrep DNA/RNA mini kit, without cell sorting. Four to six patients with histopathologically diagnosed primary liver carcinoma underwent surgical resection in China between 2015 and March 2016. Chronic HBV infection was present in the patients, and the patients were treatment-naive at sampling. Each tumor was sampled at five spatially separated regions: the superior, inferior, left-lateral and right-lateral poles and the tumor centre. According to histology, viable tumor cells made up more than 75% of every tumor sample. Pieces of fresh tumor and adjacent tissue were cut in half, with one half kept in RNAlater at -80 degrees C and the other half sent for histology.

Using a constant-region primer and ProtoScript II reverse transcriptase, TCRbeta-specific cDNA was reverse-transcribed from approximately 500 ng total RNA. TCRbeta libraries were built with three nested multiplex PCR rounds, a slightly modified ARM-PCR procedure. A final 25-cycle PCR with Deep VentR polymerase added sample barcodes and Illumina adapters. Before sequencing, amplicons of 200-500 bp were gel-purified using a QIAquick gel extraction kit. An Illumina HiSeq 2500 was used to sequence the TCRbeta amplicons, generating 250-bp paired-end reads. The published analysis was carried out like this. To recover full CDR3 sequences, reads were quality-trimmed using Trimmomatic v0.33 and paired reads were then merged using FLASH v1.2.11. MiGEC v1.2.1b assigned V, D and J germline segments to the rearranged TCRbeta sequences. Clonotype statistics and Shannon-Wiener diversity indices were calculated with VDJtools v1.0.0. Except for diversity analysis, only the 250 most abundant clonotypes of each sample were used in subsequent analyses to reduce sampling bias. TCRdb trimmed the raw reads at Q25, called clones with MiXCR and kept productive beta chains. Records with the same CDR3 protein are collapsed into one entry carrying the most frequent genes and DNA. V and J calls and clone size were set by TCRdb, not the authors. The sample has just under 55,000 distinct CDR3 sequences on record, about 80% of them singletons. The top ten constitute 25% of the sample.

The data were taken from a study of tumor-infiltrating lymphocytes in primary liver carcinoma (dated by TCRdb to 2016 to 2017). Regarding the research as a whole: Of the five patients (three men and two women, aged 30 to 69 years), four had hepatocellular carcinoma and one had combined HCC and intrahepatic cholangiocarcinoma. Tumors of the five patients were stage T1-T3 N0M0 with maximum diameters of roughly 4.2 to 11 cm. Roughly 3.65 to 8 million productive TCRbeta reads were obtained per sample, and no significant difference in read depth was found between tissue types. The study combined TCRbeta repertoire sequencing, expression microarrays and whole-exome sequencing across five regions of each liver tumor, with adjacent normal tissue and blood. A total of roughly 35 specimens from 5 patients, comprising approximately 25 tumor regions, 5 adjacent noncancerous liver tissues and 5 peripheral blood samples, were covered by TCRbeta repertoire sequencing. To link TCRbeta repertoire diversity with the local molecular phenotype, the 25 tumor region samples were profiled using Agilent mRNA microarrays. High reproducibility was observed for the technical replicate repertoires, with mean shared-clone rates near 0.89 and correlation coefficients above 0.95.

Results the study describes overall, beyond this receptor: Comparison of CD4+ and CD8+ T cell repertoires was precluded by the use of bulk unsorted samples. With just five or six patients in the study, the authors point out that the findings should be validated in a larger study. Just about 7-25% of top clones turned up in all five regions of a tumor, which suggests spatial heterogeneity among tumor-infiltrating T cells. Consistent with antigen-driven expansion, pairs of tumor regions showed higher repertoire overlap (mean roughly 35%) than either tumor-adjacent pairs (approximately 17%) or tumor-blood pairs (roughly 14%). The top 250 clones accounted for a significantly greater share of the repertoire in tumors than in blood (p = 0.039). Only the TCR beta chain was sequenced, so true repertoire diversity is likely underestimated because unpaired alpha chains were not captured.

Sequencing was performed on liver tumor tissue from sampling region 2. In the paper's terms, the cell subset or site label means: tumor region T2, inferior pole. This sequence originates from a man aged 35 to 55 with primary liver carcinoma and hepatitis B virus infection.

The CDR3 has the sequence CASRGKGSYEQYF. The DNA sequence follows: TGTGCCAGCAGGGGGAAGGGATCCTACGAGCAGTACTTC. The rearranged segments are TRBV11-1 and TRBJ2-7, with no confidently assigned D gene. Looking up the germline V gene (reference sequence) yields CDR1 SGHAT and CDR2 FQDESV. The CDR3 starts with the cysteine, ends with the phenylalanine, and has 13 residues. The read is trimmed to its CDR3 DNA, 39 bases read in frame from base 1. The junction shows trimming of 6 bases on V and 1 base on J, plus 10 bases between the germline ends.